A single sample is the source of the 27 T cell receptor beta chains below, sequenced in a study of regulatory T cells in long-lasting Graves disease. Sample time point: newly diagnosed GD, antithyroid drugs for less than 3 months. Generation of the TCR library employed RNA extracted from PBMCs. CDR3 regions were amplified by Arm-PCR using iRepertoire HTBI primers to build TCR beta libraries. Each CDR3 protein gets one entry after TCRdb re-called the multiplex PCR reads with MiXCR. This table has about 620,000 distinct CDR3 sequences, roughly 15% appearing once. The same data also went into a second study, on T cells in Graves' hyperthyroidism and ophthalmopathy.

Source: peripheral blood mononuclear cells (PBMCs), taken at new diagnosis, from a patient treated with antithyroid drugs. The receptor set was obtained from a woman in her 30s with Graves disease.

The chain couples TRBV4-1 to TRBJ1-2; D remains ambiguous. V shed 0 bases and J shed 4 bases, with 15 bases lying between them. Germline V gene sequence: CDR1 MGHRA, CDR2 YSYEKL. The CDR3 has 16 amino acids. In DNA, the CDR3 is TGCGCCAGCAGCCAAGAAGGTGGGGATATCGGCTATGGCTACACCTTC. Protein product: CASSQEGGDIGYGYTF.

This clonotype was detected only a few times. This chain connects TRBV3-1 to TRBJ2-1, with TRBD1 matching 10 bases. Trimming removed 4 bases from V and 4 bases from J; junction bases left unmatched: 4. The germline CDR1 and CDR2 sequences are LGHDT and YNNKEL (reference sequence). The CDR3 spans 15 residues. DNA of the CDR3: TGTGCCAGCAGCCGGGGGACAGGGGCGTACAATGAGCAGTTCTTC. The encoded protein is CASSRGTGAYNEQFF.

This clonotype was detected a few times. The chain couples TRBV25-1 to TRBJ2-2, with D possibly being TRBD2 (5 bases). Trimming took off 3 bases at V and 10 bases at J, with 18 bases between the two ends. The CDR3 consists of 15 residues. Looked up from germline, CDR1 is MGHDK and CDR2 is SYGVNS. CDR3 coding DNA: TGTGCCAGCAGTGATTGGGAGATTGGGTTTGAGGAGCTGTTTTTT. It translates to CASSDWEIGFEELFF.

This clonotype occurred many times. One end of the junction fails to match germline, which may point to a read error. The chain uses TRBV29-1 and TRBJ1-1; tentatively, D is TRBD1 (5 bases). This CDR3 has 12 residues. Looked up from germline, CDR1 is SQVTM and CDR2 is ANQGSEA. Here the CDR3 reads CSGIQVNTEAFF. CDR3 nucleotide sequence: TGCAGCGGCATACAGGTGAATACTGAAGCTTTCTTT.

The chain couples TRBV11-2 to TRBJ1-5; D is possibly TRBD1 (6 bases). The CDR3 spans 16 residues. V dropped 5 bases and J dropped 2 bases, with 16 bases sitting between them. In germline, CDR1 is SGHAT, CDR2 FQNNGV. CDR3 DNA: TGTGCCAGCAGCCTAGGGGGGGGGTTGGGCAATCAGCCCCAGCATTTT. Amino acid sequence: CASSLGGGLGNQPQHF.

V and J are TRBV7-9 and TRBJ2-1, with 10 bases lining up with TRBD2. The germline CDR1 and CDR2 sequences are SEHNR and FQNEAQ (reference sequence). This CDR3 is built from 16 residues. Germline trimming cut 2 bases from V and 9 bases from J; bases unmatched to any gene: 10. CDR3 DNA: TGTGCCAGCAGCTTAAGGTTGGCTAGCGGGAGAAGTGAGCAGTTCTTC. Protein sequence: CASSLRLASGRSEQFF.

In the case of this clonotype: This clone may be a read error of a much larger clone one base away. V is TRBV28 and J is TRBJ1-2; TRBD1 aligns across 10 bases. With V trimmed by 8 bases and J by 9 bases, 6 bases remained unmatched. Germline V gene lookup returns CDR1 MDHEN and CDR2 SYDVKM. This CDR3 is 12 amino acids long. In nucleotides, the CDR3 is TGTGCCAGCCACAAGGGACAGGGGAGCTACACCTTC. Its protein is CASHKGQGSYTF.

In regard to this clonotype: A single base separates this from a much larger clone, so it may be a read error. This chain links TRBV2 with TRBJ2-7; 8 bases are a match to TRBD2. CDR1 and CDR2 from the germline V gene are SNHLY and FYNNEI. This CDR3 is built from 14 residues. The CDR3 region is CAGSERAGVYEQYF. CDR3 DNA sequence: TGTGCCGGCAGTGAACGAGCGGGAGTCTACGAGCAGTACTTC.

This clonotype was seen a few times. CDR3 coding DNA: TGTGCCAGCGGCGACGGGGTATGGATGAGCAATGAGCAGTTCTTC. Translated: CASGDGVWMSNEQFF. The chain combines TRBV14 with TRBJ2-1, with D possibly being TRBD2 (5 bases). This CDR3 contains 15 residues. Germline loops: CDR1 SGHDN, CDR2 FVKESK. V was clipped by 8 bases and J by 6 bases, with 20 bases between them.

A few counts support this clonotype. The chain joins TRBV6-9 to TRBJ2-3, with D tentatively TRBD1 or TRBD2 (5 bases each). The V gene lost 4 bases and the J gene lost 2 bases, with 16 bases spanning the gap. The germline CDR1 and CDR2 sequences are MNHGY and SVAAGI. This CDR3 is built from 16 residues. The CDR3, as DNA: TGTGCCAGCAGTTTGAGACGGGACGTATACACAGATACGCAGTATTTT. Its translation: CASSLRRDVYTDTQYF.

In its sample, this clonotype was seen many times. The gene calls are TRBV19 and TRBJ1-1; D is perhaps TRBD1 (5 bases). This CDR3 has 13 residues. Trimming left V 7 bases short and J 1 base short, with 10 bases between. The germline gives CDR1 LNHDA, CDR2 SQIVND (reference sequence). CDR3 amino acids: CASKRGANTEAFF. In DNA form, the CDR3 reads TGTGCCAGTAAGAGGGGCGCGAACACTGAAGCTTTCTTT.

This rearrangement joins TRBV28 to TRBJ2-7, with TRBD2 matching over 7 bases. V was pared by 3 bases and J by 0 bases, with 5 bases of the junction left unmatched. Germline V gene lookup returns CDR1 MDHEN and CDR2 SYDVKM. There are 15 residues in the CDR3. The CDR3 DNA reads as TGTGCCAGCAGTTTCCCTGGCGGGAGCTCCTACGAGCAGTACTTC. This codes for CASSFPGGSSYEQYF.

The chain is built from TRBV11-1 and TRBJ2-5; D is unclear. Germline values: CDR1 SGHAT, CDR2 FQDESV (reference sequence). The CDR3 is 15 residues long. V lost 3 bases and J 0 bases, leaving 11 bases between the germline ends. The CDR3 is CASSFKGRNQETQYF. DNA of the CDR3: TGTGCCAGCAGCTTTAAGGGCAGGAACCAAGAGACCCAGTACTTC.

In its sample, this clonotype was seen many times. This rearrangement joins TRBV10-3 to TRBJ2-3; the D is unclear. There are 11 residues in the CDR3. Germline values: CDR1 ENHRY, CDR2 SYGVKD. V was clipped by 3 bases and J by 8 bases, with 6 bases between them. The CDR3 reads CAISDGSTQYF. In DNA, the CDR3 is TGTGCCATCAGTGATGGCTCTACGCAGTATTTT.

A few counts support this clonotype. The genes are TRBV6-1 and TRBJ1-1; no clear D. V was cut by 8 bases and J by 1 base, with 8 bases left in between. Germline assignment: CDR1 MNHNS and CDR2 SASEGT. The CDR3 length is 12 residues. The CDR3: CASLRSNTEAFF. Here the CDR3 DNA reads TGTGCCAGCCTACGCTCGAACACTGAAGCTTTCTTT.

The rearrangement links TRBV27 to TRBJ2-7; D possibly corresponds to TRBD1 (6 bases). CDR1 is MNHEY and CDR2 is SMNVEV in the germline V gene (reference sequence). V lost 8 bases, J lost 4 bases, and 18 bases lay in between. This CDR3 comprises 14 residues. As DNA, the CDR3 is TGTGCCAGCGGACCCCAGGGGTTTTCGTACGAGCAGTACTTC. Its translation: CASGPQGFSYEQYF.

This clonotype was recorded once. The chain is built from TRBV9 and TRBJ2-2; D may match TRBD1 or TRBD2 (5 bases each). V was pared by 4 bases and J by 4 bases, with 11 bases between. The CDR3 totals 14 residues. In germline, CDR1 is SGDLS, CDR2 YYNGEE. The CDR3 region has the DNA TGTGCCAGCAGCAGGGGACCGGGCACCGGGGAGCTGTTTTTT. This gives the protein CASSRGPGTGELFF. The entire variable domain, with the rest obtained from reference TRBV9 and TRBJ2-2, is as follows: DSGVTQTPKHLITATGQRVTLRCSPRSGDLSVYWYQQSLDQGLQFLIQYYNGEERAKGNILERFSAQQFPDLHSELNLSSLELGDSALYFCASSRGPGTGELFFGEGSRLTVL.

This chain uses TRBV19 with TRBJ2-3; D call uncertain. The V gene's germline CDR1 is LNHDA and CDR2 SQIVND (reference sequence). Trimming cost V 1 base and J 4 bases, with 15 bases left between them. This CDR3 comprises 16 residues. The CDR3 region has the DNA TGTGCCAGTAGTATAGGAAAGGGTGGAGTATCAGATACGCAGTATTTT. Encoded protein: CASSIGKGGVSDTQYF.

This clonotype was observed a few times. The chain uses TRBV18 and TRBJ2-7; 8 nucleotides align to TRBD1. Trimming cost V 5 bases and J 6 bases; bases outside gene matches: 9. The CDR3 extends over 14 amino acids. CDR1 and CDR2 (germline): KGHSH, LQKENI. CDR3 in DNA: TGTGCCAGCTCATCAACGGGACAGGCCGCCGAGCAGTACTTC. This codes for CASSSTGQAAEQYF.

This clonotype was counted only a few times. The chain links TRBV20-1 to TRBJ2-3; D call uncertain. Germline CDR1 and CDR2: DFQATT and SNEGSKA (reference sequence). CDR3 length equals 16 residues. V was clipped by 0 bases and J by 0 bases, with 13 bases between them. CDR3 residues: CSARDINAASTDTQYF. As DNA, the CDR3 is TGCAGTGCTAGAGATATAAACGCGGCTAGCACAGATACGCAGTATTTT.

This clonotype was seen repeatedly, ten times or more. CDR3 sequence: CASSSRGVRTGELFF. Here the CDR3 DNA reads TGTGCCAGCAGTTCCAGGGGGGTTCGCACCGGGGAGCTGTTTTTT. This sequence joins TRBV6-5 and TRBJ2-2; perhaps TRBD1 as D (7 bases). This CDR3 spans 15 amino acids. Trimming removed 4 bases from V and 4 bases from J, with 13 bases in between. CDR1 is MNHEY and CDR2 is SVGAGI in the germline V gene.

The genes are TRBV24-1 and TRBJ2-3; 9 positions agree with TRBD2. V was clipped by 2 bases and J by 6 bases; unmatched bases: 5. From germline, CDR1 is KGHDR and CDR2 SFDVKD. This CDR3 comprises 15 residues. Here the CDR3 reads CATSDWTSDYDTQYF. CDR3 bases: TGTGCCACCAGTGATTGGACTAGCGACTATGATACGCAGTATTTT.

This clonotype was detected ten times or more. V usage is TRBV5-1 and J usage is TRBJ2-1; 9 bases line up with TRBD2. V was clipped by 4 bases and J by 6 bases; unmatched bases: 5. Germline values: CDR1 SGHRS, CDR2 YFSETQ. The CDR3 runs 14 residues. CDR3 in DNA: TGCGCCAGCAGCCGAGCGGGAGGTCCCAATGAGCAGTTCTTC. Translating gives CASSRAGGPNEQFF.

This clonotype was seen a single time. This chain uses TRBV5-1 with TRBJ2-3, with TRBD2 matching 13 bases. The CDR3 covers 16 residues. The germline CDR1 and CDR2 sequences are SGHRS and YFSETQ. The trim removed 6 bases at V and 4 bases at J, leaving 8 bases unmatched. For the CDR3, the DNA is TGCGCCAGCATGACACTAGCGGGAGGGGGGTCAGATACGCAGTATTTT. Translating gives CASMTLAGGGSDTQYF.

The rearrangement links TRBV7-3 to TRBJ2-2; no reliable D call. V lost 0 bases to trimming and J lost 0 bases, with 5 bases between them. The CDR3 length is 15 residues. The germline V gene encodes CDR1 SGHTA and CDR2 FQGTGA. CDR3 amino acids: CASSLTQANTGELFF. The CDR3 region has the DNA TGTGCCAGCAGCTTAACCCAGGCGAACACCGGGGAGCTGTTTTTT.

This clonotype appeared many times. This chain connects TRBV7-6 to TRBJ2-7; no clear D. The CDR3 has 13 residues. CDR1 and CDR2 from the germline V gene are SGHVS and FNYEAQ. Trimming removed 5 bases at V and 5 bases at J, with 13 bases between. The CDR3: CASSQSRIDEQYF. The CDR3 DNA reads as TGTGCCAGCAGCCAGTCCAGGATTGACGAGCAGTACTTC.

The chain has TRBV5-6 and TRBJ2-7; 8 bases match TRBD1. The CDR3 sequence is 15 residues long. Germline V lookup: CDR1 SGHDT, CDR2 YYEEEE. V gave up 0 bases and J gave up 4 bases; unmatched junction bases: 6. The CDR3 DNA follows: TGTGCCAGCAGCTTGGTTGGACAGGGCCATTACGAGCAGTACTTC. It translates to CASSLVGQGHYEQYF.